The 9 T cell receptor beta chains in this list originate from one sample, sequenced in a study of human T cells and chemical hapten exposure. TCRdb independently ran MiXCR on the RACE reads; one entry per CDR3 protein. The table records some 330,000 distinct CDR3 sequences, 5% to 6.5% of them present only once. The time point was: pre-sensitization, week 0. Regarding treatment: therapeutic diphenylcyclopropenone sensitization with weekly scalp DPC. This specimen was whole blood, taken in connection with sensitization to the hapten diphenylcyclopropenone (DPC). These receptors were collected from a woman between 18 and 30 years old with alopecia areata. Some clones in this sample may be carry-over from other donors' samples.

This clonotype was seen ten or more times. DNA for the CDR3: TGTGCCAGCACCGGCTTGGGGGGGGCTTACAATGAGCAGTTCTTC. Its translation is CASTGLGGAYNEQFF. This chain links TRBV28 with TRBJ2-1; a weak D match, TRBD2 (7 bases). Germline V gene sequence: CDR1 MDHEN, CDR2 SYDVKM. Trimming shortened V by 7 bases and J by 4 bases, and 17 bases separated the two germline ends. The CDR3 is 15 amino acids. The whole variable domain, filled in from reference TRBV28 and TRBJ2-1, reads DVKVTQSSRYLVKRTGEKVFLECVQDMDHENMFWYRQDPGLGLRLIYFSYDVKMKEKGDIPEGYSVSREKKERFSLILESASTNQTSMYLCASTGLGGAYNEQFFGPGTRLTVL.

The genes are TRBV7-9 and TRBJ2-3; D not certain. Looked up from germline, CDR1 is SEHNR and CDR2 is FQNEAQ (reference sequence). This CDR3 contains 16 residues. Trimming left V 0 bases short and J 0 bases short, with 10 bases between. This chain's CDR3 is CASSLAESESTDTQYF. The CDR3 bases are TGTGCCAGCAGCTTAGCGGAGTCGGAGAGCACAGATACGCAGTATTTT.

This clonotype was seen repeatedly, ten times or more. V and J are TRBV27 and TRBJ2-7; D is possibly TRBD1 (6 bases). The CDR3 length is 15 residues. V was trimmed by 0 bases and J by 6 bases, leaving 15 bases between them. CDR1 and CDR2 from the germline V gene are MNHEY and SMNVEV (reference sequence). The CDR3 loop is CASSLSIGGPSEQYF. DNA for the CDR3: TGTGCCAGCAGTTTATCTATAGGGGGTCCGTCCGAGCAGTACTTC.

The rearrangement uses TRBV27 and TRBJ2-3; a weak D match, TRBD2 (6 bases). The V gene lost 7 bases and the J gene lost 4 bases, with 24 bases spanning the gap. This CDR3 is 17 amino acids long. In germline, CDR1 is MNHEY, CDR2 SMNVEV (reference sequence). This CDR3 is CASILISPLGGADTQYF. As DNA, the CDR3 is TGTGCCAGCATCCTGATTTCCCCCTTGGGCGGGGCAGATACGCAGTATTTT.

This clonotype was counted between two and nine times. This chain joins TRBV20-1 and TRBJ2-3; TRBD2 aligns across 12 bases. The CDR3 contains 15 residues. The germline CDR1 and CDR2 sequences are DFQATT and SNEGSKA (reference sequence). Trimming at V came to 2 bases and at J to 3 bases, leaving 3 bases not matched to a gene. The CDR3 reads CSARSGTSGTDTQYF. The CDR3 DNA sequence: TGCAGTGCTAGATCCGGGACTAGCGGGACAGATACGCAGTATTTT.

This clonotype has just a few counts. The rearrangement uses TRBV12-3 or TRBV12-4 and TRBJ2-3, with D uncertain. V was clipped by 3 bases and J by 3 bases, with 13 bases between them. The CDR3 contains 15 residues. DNA for the CDR3: TGTGCCAGCAGTTTCTTCCAGAGACTTACAGATACGCAGTATTTT. Translation gives CASSFFQRLTDTQYF.

The chain uses TRBV6-1 and TRBJ1-6; maybe TRBD1 (5 bases). Germline CDR1 MNHNS, CDR2 SASEGT. The ends were cut back, 2 bases at V and 8 bases at J, with 19 bases in the middle. The CDR3 is 17 residues long. The CDR3 DNA is TGTGCCAGCAGTGAAAGTTTGGGCAGGGTGAGTGATTCACCCCTCCACTTT. It codes for CASSESLGRVSDSPLHF.

The rearrangement links TRBV5-1 to TRBJ1-1, with D tentatively TRBD1 (6 bases). This CDR3 comprises 14 residues. V dropped 4 bases and J dropped 5 bases, with 15 bases sitting between them. Germline CDR1 is SGHRS and CDR2 is YFSETQ. CDR3 DNA: TGCGCCAGCAGCGAAAGGACGGGGACAACTGAAGCTTTCTTT. Its translation: CASSERTGTTEAFF.

Turning to this clonotype: Its ends do not fully match the called genes, so a read error is possible. V usage is TRBV7-3 and J usage is TRBJ1-3, with D possibly matching TRBD1 (5 bases). From germline, CDR1 is SGHTA and CDR2 FQGTGA. This CDR3 has 18 residues. The CDR3 spells CDSSSQTRGFYAGNTIYF. DNA of the CDR3: TGTGACAGCAGCTCTCAAACGCGGGGGTTTTACGCTGGAAACACCATATATTTT.